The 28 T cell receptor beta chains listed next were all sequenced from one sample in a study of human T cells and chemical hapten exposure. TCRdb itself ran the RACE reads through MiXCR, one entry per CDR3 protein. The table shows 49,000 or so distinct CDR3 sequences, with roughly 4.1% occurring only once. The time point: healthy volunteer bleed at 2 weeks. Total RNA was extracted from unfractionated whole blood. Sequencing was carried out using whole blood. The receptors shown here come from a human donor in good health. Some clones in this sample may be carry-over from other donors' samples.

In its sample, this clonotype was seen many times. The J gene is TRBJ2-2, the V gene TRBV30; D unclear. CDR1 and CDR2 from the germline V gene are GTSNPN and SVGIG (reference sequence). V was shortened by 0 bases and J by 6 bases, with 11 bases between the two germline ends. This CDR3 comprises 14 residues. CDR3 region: CAWSVILESGELFF. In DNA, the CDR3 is TGTGCCTGGAGTGTGATCCTAGAGTCCGGGGAGCTGTTTTTT.

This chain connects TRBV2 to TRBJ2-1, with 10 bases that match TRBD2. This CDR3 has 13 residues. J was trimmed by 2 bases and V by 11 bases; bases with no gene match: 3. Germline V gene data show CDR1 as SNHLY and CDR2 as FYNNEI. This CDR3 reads CASTSGPYNEQFF. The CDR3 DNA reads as TGTGCCTCGACTAGCGGGCCCTACAATGAGCAGTTCTTC. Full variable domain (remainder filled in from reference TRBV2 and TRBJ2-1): EPEVTQTPSHQVTQMGQEVILRCVPISNHLYFYWYRQILGQKVEFLVSFYNNEISEKSEIFDDQFSVERPDGSNFTLKIRSTKLEDSAMYFCASTSGPYNEQFFGPGTRLTVL.

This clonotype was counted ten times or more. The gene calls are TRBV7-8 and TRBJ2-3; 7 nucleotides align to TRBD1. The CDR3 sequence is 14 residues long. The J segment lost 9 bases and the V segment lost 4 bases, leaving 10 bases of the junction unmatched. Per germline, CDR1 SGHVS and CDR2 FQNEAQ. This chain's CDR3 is CASSSRTGLGTQYF. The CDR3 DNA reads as TGTGCCAGCAGCTCTCGGACAGGTCTGGGGACGCAGTATTTT.

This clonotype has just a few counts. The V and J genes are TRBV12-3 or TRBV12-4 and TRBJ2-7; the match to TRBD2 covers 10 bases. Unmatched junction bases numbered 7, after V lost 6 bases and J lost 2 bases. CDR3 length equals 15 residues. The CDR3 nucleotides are TGTGCCAGCAGCGAGCTAGCGGGAGTCCCCTACGAGCAGTACTTC. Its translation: CASSELAGVPYEQYF.

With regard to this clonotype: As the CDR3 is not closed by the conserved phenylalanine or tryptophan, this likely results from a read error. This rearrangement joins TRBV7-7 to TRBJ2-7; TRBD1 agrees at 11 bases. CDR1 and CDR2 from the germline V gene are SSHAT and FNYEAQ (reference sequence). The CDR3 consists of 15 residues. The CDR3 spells CASSQFPGQGDEQYS. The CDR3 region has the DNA TGTGCTAGCAGCCAGTTCCCGGGACAGGGGGACGAGCAGTACTCC.

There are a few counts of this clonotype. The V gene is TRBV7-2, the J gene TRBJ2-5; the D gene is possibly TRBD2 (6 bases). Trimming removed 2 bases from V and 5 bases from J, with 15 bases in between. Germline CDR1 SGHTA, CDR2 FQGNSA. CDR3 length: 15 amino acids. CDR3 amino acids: CASSLSGTPSETQYF. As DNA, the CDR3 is TGTGCCAGCAGCTTATCCGGGACTCCCAGCGAGACCCAGTACTTC.

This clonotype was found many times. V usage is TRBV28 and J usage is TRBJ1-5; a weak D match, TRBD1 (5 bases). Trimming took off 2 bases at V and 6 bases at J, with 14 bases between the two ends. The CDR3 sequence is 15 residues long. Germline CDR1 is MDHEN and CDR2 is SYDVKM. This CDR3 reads CASSLRSGTGQPQHF. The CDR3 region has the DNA TGTGCCAGCAGTTTAAGGTCCGGGACCGGTCAGCCCCAGCATTTT.

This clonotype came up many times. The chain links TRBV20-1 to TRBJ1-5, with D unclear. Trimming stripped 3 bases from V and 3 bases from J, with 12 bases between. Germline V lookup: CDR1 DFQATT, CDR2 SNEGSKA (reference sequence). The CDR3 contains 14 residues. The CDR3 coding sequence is TGCAGTGCTAGGAAAAACCGGGCCAATCAGCCCCAGCATTTT. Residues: CSARKNRANQPQHF.

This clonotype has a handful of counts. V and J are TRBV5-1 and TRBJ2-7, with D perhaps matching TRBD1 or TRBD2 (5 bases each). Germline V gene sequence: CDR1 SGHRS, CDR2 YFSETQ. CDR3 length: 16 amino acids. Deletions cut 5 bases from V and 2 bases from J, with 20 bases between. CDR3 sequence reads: CASSSGTGRITYEQYF. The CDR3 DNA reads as TGCGCCAGCAGTTCGGGGACGGGCAGGATCACCTACGAGCAGTACTTC.

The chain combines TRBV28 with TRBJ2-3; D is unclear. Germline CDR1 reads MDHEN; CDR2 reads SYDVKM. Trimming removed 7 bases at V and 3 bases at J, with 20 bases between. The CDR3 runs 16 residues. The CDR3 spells CASTVSERRGTDTQYF. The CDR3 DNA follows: TGTGCCAGCACCGTCAGCGAGCGCCGTGGGACAGATACGCAGTATTTT.

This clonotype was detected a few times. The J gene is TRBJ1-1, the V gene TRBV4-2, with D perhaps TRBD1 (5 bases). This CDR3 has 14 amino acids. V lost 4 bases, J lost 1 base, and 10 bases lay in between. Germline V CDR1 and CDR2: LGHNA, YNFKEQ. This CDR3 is CASSRSTGNTEAFF. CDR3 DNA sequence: TGTGCCAGCAGCCGGAGCACAGGGAACACTGAAGCTTTCTTT.

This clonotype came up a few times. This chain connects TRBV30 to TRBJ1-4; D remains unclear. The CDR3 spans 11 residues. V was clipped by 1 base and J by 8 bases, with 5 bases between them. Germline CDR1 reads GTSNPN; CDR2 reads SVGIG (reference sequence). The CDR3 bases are TGTGCCTGGAGTGCGGCGGAAAAACTGTTTTTT. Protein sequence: CAWSAAEKLFF.

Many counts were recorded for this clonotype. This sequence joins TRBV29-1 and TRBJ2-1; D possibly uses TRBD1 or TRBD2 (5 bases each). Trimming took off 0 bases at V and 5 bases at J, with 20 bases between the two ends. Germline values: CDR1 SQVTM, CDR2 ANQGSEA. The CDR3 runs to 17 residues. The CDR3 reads CSVEERFGTGLNNEQFF. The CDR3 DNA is TGCAGCGTTGAAGAAAGGTTCGGTACGGGGCTGAACAATGAGCAGTTCTTC.

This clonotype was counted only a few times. The DNA of the CDR3 is TGCAGCGCCTCTACGGAGACAGCAAACCACCCCTACGAGCAGTACTTC. The encoded protein is CSASTETANHPYEQYF. V is TRBV29-1 and J is TRBJ2-7, with D perhaps TRBD1 (5 bases). The CDR3 consists of 16 residues. V lost 7 bases and J lost 2, with 24 bases in between. The germline V gene encodes CDR1 SQVTM and CDR2 ANQGSEA.

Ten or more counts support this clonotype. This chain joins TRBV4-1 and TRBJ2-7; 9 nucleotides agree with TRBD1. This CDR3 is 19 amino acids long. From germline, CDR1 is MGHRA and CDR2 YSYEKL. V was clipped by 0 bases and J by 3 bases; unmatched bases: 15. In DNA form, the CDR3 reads TGCGCCAGCAGCCAAGAACAGGGGGCTGATCGAGGGGGAGACTACGAGCAGTACTTC. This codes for CASSQEQGADRGGDYEQYF.

In nucleotides, the CDR3 is TGTGCCAGTGTGCTGGGCGGGAGACCAGACGATGAGCAGTTCTTC. It codes for CASVLGGRPDDEQFF. The rearrangement links TRBV19 to TRBJ2-1; TRBD2 aligns across 7 bases. V lost 8 bases and J lost 8; bases outside the gene matches: 15. CDR1 and CDR2 from the germline V gene are LNHDA and SQIVND (reference sequence). The CDR3 is made up of 15 amino acids.

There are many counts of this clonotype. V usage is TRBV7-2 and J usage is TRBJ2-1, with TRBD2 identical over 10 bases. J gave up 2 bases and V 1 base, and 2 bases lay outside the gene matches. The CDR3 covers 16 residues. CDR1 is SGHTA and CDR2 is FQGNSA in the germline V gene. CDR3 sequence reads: CASSLVGTSAYNEQFF. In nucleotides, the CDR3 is TGTGCCAGCAGCTTAGTTGGGACTAGCGCCTACAATGAGCAGTTCTTC.

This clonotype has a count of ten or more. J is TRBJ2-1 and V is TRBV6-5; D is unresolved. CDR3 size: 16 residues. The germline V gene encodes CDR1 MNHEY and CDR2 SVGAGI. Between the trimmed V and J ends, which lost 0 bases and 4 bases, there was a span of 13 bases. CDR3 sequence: CASSYSYQVEYNEQFF. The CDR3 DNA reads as TGTGCCAGCAGTTACTCGTACCAAGTCGAGTACAATGAGCAGTTCTTC.

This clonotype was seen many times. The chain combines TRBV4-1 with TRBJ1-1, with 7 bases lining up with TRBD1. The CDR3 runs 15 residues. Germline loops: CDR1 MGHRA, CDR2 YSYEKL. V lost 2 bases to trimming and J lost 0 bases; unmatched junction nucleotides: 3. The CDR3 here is CASSQPTGVNTEAFF. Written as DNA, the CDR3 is TGCGCCAGCAGCCAACCCACAGGGGTGAACACTGAAGCTTTCTTT.

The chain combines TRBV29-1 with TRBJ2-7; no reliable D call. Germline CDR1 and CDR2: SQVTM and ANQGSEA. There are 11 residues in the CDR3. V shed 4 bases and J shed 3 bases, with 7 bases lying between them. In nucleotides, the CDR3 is TGCAGCGTTGTAACGGGCTACGAGCAGTACTTC. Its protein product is CSVVTGYEQYF.

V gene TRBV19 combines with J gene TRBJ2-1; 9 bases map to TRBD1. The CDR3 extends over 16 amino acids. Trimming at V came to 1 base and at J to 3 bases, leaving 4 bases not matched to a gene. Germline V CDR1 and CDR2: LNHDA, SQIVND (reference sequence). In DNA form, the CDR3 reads TGTGCCAGTAGTATAGGAGAGGGACAGGGCTACAATGAGCAGTTCTTC. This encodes CASSIGEGQGYNEQFF.

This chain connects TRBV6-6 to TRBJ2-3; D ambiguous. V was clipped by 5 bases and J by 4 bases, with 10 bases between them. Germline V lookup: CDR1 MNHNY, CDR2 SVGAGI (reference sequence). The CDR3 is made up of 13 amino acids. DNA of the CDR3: TGTGCCAGCAGTCAGGCGGCCCCAGATACGCAGTATTTT. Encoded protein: CASSQAAPDTQYF.

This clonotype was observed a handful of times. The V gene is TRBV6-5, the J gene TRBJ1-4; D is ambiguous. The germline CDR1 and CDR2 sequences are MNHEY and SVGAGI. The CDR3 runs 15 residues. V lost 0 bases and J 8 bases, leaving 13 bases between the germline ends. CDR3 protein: CASSYSPPGREKLFF. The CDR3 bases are TGTGCCAGCAGTTACTCGCCCCCTGGTCGGGAAAAACTGTTTTTT.

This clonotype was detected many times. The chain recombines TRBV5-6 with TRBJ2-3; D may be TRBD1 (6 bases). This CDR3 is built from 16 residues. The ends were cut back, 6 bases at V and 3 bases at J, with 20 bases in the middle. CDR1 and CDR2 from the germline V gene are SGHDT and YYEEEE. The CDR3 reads CASTLLVQRGTDTQYF. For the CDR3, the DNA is TGTGCCAGCACCCTTCTAGTCCAGAGGGGGACAGATACGCAGTATTTT.

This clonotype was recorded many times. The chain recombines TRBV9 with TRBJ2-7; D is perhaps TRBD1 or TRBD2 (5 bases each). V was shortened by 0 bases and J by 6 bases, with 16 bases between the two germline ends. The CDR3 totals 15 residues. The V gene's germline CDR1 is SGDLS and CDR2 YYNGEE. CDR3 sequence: CASSVAIGTPSEQYF. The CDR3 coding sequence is TGTGCCAGCAGCGTAGCCATAGGGACCCCCTCCGAGCAGTACTTC.

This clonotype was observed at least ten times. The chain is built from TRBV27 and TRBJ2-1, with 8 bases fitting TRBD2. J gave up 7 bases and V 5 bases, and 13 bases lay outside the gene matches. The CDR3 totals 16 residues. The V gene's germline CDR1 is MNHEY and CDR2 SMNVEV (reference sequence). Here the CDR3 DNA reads TGTGCCAGCAGTCGATACTTAGCGGGGCTTTATAATGAGCAGTTCTTC. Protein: CASSRYLAGLYNEQFF.

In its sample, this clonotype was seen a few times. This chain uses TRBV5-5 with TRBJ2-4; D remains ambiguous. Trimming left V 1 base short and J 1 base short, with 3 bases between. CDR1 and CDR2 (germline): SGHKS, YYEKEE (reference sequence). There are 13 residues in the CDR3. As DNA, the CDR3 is TGTGCCAGCAGCTTGATTGCCAAAAACATTCAGTACTTC. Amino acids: CASSLIAKNIQYF.

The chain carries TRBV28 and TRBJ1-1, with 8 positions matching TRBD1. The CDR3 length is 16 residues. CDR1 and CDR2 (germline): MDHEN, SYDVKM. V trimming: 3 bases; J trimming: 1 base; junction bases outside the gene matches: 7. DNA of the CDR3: TGTGCCAGCAGTTTGGGCAGGGGGCTGAGGAACACTGAAGCTTTCTTT. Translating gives CASSLGRGLRNTEAFF.